What follows are 6 T cell receptor beta chains derived from one specimen sequenced in a study of cytomegalovirus exposure and HLA in healthy donors (dated by TCRdb to 2016 to 2017). Library method: the immunoSEQ multiplex PCR assay. The multiplex PCR relied on a mix of 60 forward primers for TCR Vbeta segments and 13 reverse primers for TCR Jbeta segments. The source is immuneACCESS, and TCRdb retained only in-frame sequences with V and J called. Part of the clones is not carried over; for the studies checked, unresolved V genes explain less than half of this, and the remainder is unexplained. The sample table shows over 55,000 clones, and over 75% are seen once. The ten biggest clones cover about 6.5% of the sample. The sample taken for sequencing was PBMCs. These receptors all stem from a male donor in good health and CMV-seronegative.

This chain connects TRBV9 to TRBJ1-1; D is ambiguous. The V gene lost 0 bases and the J gene lost 4 bases, with 7 bases spanning the gap. This CDR3 has 13 amino acids. Looked up from germline, CDR1 is SGDLS and CDR2 is YYNGEE. The CDR3 DNA reads TGTGCCAGCAGCGTAGCTGAGGGCACTGAAGCTTTCTTT. This gives the protein CASSVAEGTEAFF. Variable domain in full (rest from reference TRBV9 and TRBJ1-1): DSGVTQTPKHLITATGQRVTLRCSPRSGDLSVYWYQQSLDQGLQFLIQYYNGEERAKGNILERFSAQQFPDLHSELNLSSLELGDSALYFCASSVAEGTEAFFGQGTRLTVV.

The chain has TRBV18 and TRBJ1-1, with D tentatively TRBD1 (6 bases). CDR1 is KGHSH, CDR2 LQKENI, per germline. This CDR3 spans 13 amino acids. Trimming took off 8 bases at V and 1 base at J, with 11 bases between the two ends. CDR3 nucleotide sequence: TGTGCCAGCGCGACGACAGGGAACACTGAAGCTTTCTTT. This codes for CASATTGNTEAFF.

V gene TRBV19 combines with J gene TRBJ1-1; the D is unclear. With 9 bases removed from V and 5 bases from J, the gap between germline ends came to 25 bases. The CDR3 consists of 16 residues. The germline CDR1 and CDR2 sequences are LNHDA and SQIVND (reference sequence). CDR3 protein: CARTPPQSPPGTEAFF. The DNA for the CDR3 is TGTGCCAGGACCCCTCCCCAGTCTCCCCCCGGGACTGAAGCTTTCTTT.

The J gene is TRBJ2-1, the V gene TRBV12-5, with unresolved D. Trimming took 4 bases from V and 2 from J, leaving 9 bases between them. This CDR3 comprises 14 residues. Germline CDR1 reads LGHNT; CDR2 reads FRNRAP. The CDR3 is CASGSGGPYNEQFF. As DNA, the CDR3 is TGTGCTAGTGGTTCCGGCGGCCCCTACAATGAGCAGTTCTTC. Looking up the rest from reference TRBV12-5 and TRBJ2-1 gives the full variable domain: DARVTQTPRHKVTEMGQEVTMRCQPILGHNTVFWYRQTMMQGLELLAYFRNRAPLDDSGMPKDRFSAEMPDATLATLKIQPSEPRDSAVYFCASGSGGPYNEQFFGPGTRLTVL.

V gene TRBV5-1 combines with J gene TRBJ1-6, with D possibly being TRBD1 (6 bases). Germline V lookup: CDR1 SGHRS, CDR2 YFSETQ. The CDR3 has 16 amino acids. The V end was cut by 0 bases, the J end by 7 bases, with 14 bases between. CDR3 sequence reads: CASSLALGGPNSPLHF. The CDR3 DNA sequence: TGCGCCAGCAGCTTGGCGTTGGGGGGGCCGAATTCACCCCTCCACTTT.

Only one count was recorded for this clone. The J gene is TRBJ1-2, the V gene TRBV7-2; D gene uncertain. The CDR3 runs 14 residues. Germline V lookup: CDR1 SGHTA, CDR2 FQGNSA. The V gene lost 1 base and the J gene lost 3 bases, with 9 bases spanning the gap. The CDR3 sequence: CASSLGESYYGYTF. The CDR3, as DNA: TGTGCCAGCAGCTTAGGAGAATCCTACTATGGCTACACCTTC.